This T cell receptor (beta chain) is drawn from a study of post-analysis software for immune sequencing data. Between the trimmed V and J ends, which lost 4 bases and 3 bases, there was a span of 6 bases. Germline V gene sequence: CDR1 ENHRY, CDR2 SYGVKD. The CDR3 spans 12 residues. Unique molecular identifiers featured in each of the TCR beta cDNA libraries. When about 0.85 to 11 million T cells were used, they gave about 490,000 cDNA molecules. TCRdb re-analysed the PCR reads in MiXCR, keeping a single row per CDR3 protein. The table records 350,000 to 450,000 distinct CDR3 sequences, roughly 30% of them present only once. Study-level findings and limits: Analysis by F measure revealed that same-batch samples clustered strongly together. In patients, TRBV5-6, TRBV5-1 and TRBV20-1 belonged to about five TRBV segments found more frequently than in controls. Normalized Chao1 diversity was significantly reduced in patients versus controls.

This clonotype has just a few counts. Its antigen is undetermined. The receptor comes from a girl under 18 with multiple sclerosis. The sequencing input was blood. The V and J genes are TRBV10-3 and TRBJ2-5; no definite D call. In nucleotides, the CDR3 is TGTGCCATCAGTGGGGCAGAAGAGACCCAGTACTTC. It is translated as CAISGAEETQYF.